The rows below give T cell receptor beta chains drawn from one sample of a study of T cells in Graves' hyperthyroidism and ophthalmopathy. A single record per CDR3 protein comes from TCRdb applying MiXCR to the multiplex PCR reads. The sample holds under 300,000 distinct CDR3 sequences, roughly 22% seen once. The sequenced sample was blood. The receptors derive from a young man with Graves' ophthalmopathy. The CDR3 runs from the conserved cysteine through the conserved F or W. D genes are given only for firm matches. The size field is filled for only some rows; it gives once, few, many or a size class.

>TRBV7-4|NA|TRBJ1-2|NA|14
CASSVKRGERGYTF
TGTGCCAGCAGCGTAAAAAGGGGGGAGCGTGGCTACACCTTC
>TRBV4-1|NA|TRBJ1-1|NA|13
CASSHYLGAEAFF
TGCGCCAGCAGCCACTACCTCGGGGCGGAAGCTTTCTTT
>TRBV5-1|many|TRBJ2-1|NA|14
CASSPTGFYNEQFF
TGCGCCAGCAGTCCGACAGGATTCTACAATGAGCAGTTCTTC
>TRBV20-1|NA|TRBJ1-1|TRBD1|15
CSATNWDRVNTEAFF
TGCAGTGCCACAAACTGGGACAGGGTGAACACTGAAGCTTTCTTT
>TRBV12-3/TRBV12-4|NA|TRBJ2-3|NA|14
CASSLRVRADTQYF
TGTGCCAGCAGTTTGCGGGTTAGGGCAGATACGCAGTATTTT
>TRBV13|NA|TRBJ2-7|NA|15
CASSSERARSYEQYF
TGTGCCAGCAGCTCAGAGCGGGCCCGCTCCTACGAGCAGTACTTC
>TRBV3-1|NA|TRBJ2-5|TRBD2|17
CASSLPFLAVERETQYF
TGTGCCAGCAGCCTTCCCTTCCTAGCGGTGGAGCGAGAGACCCAGTACTTC
>TRBV6-1|many|TRBJ2-7|NA|16
CASRQKMTGLSYEQYF
TGTGCCAGCAGGCAGAAGATGACAGGCCTCTCCTACGAGCAGTACTTC
>TRBV5-1|NA|TRBJ2-1|TRBD2|15
CASSPGGLARLEQFF
TGCGCCAGCAGCCCGGGGGGACTAGCGCGGCTTGAGCAGTTCTTC
>TRBV20-1|NA|TRBJ1-2|TRBD1|15
CSATLGGTGIYGYTF
TGCAGTGCTACCCTAGGGGGGACAGGGATCTATGGCTACACCTTC
>TRBV5-1|NA|TRBJ2-7|TRBD2|17
CASSSGASGIFSYEQYF
TGCGCCAGCAGCTCCGGGGCTAGCGGGATATTCTCCTACGAGCAGTACTTC
>TRBV11-3|NA|TRBJ2-4|NA|15
CASNPPTTTKNIQYF
TGTGCCAGCAATCCTCCCACCACTACCAAAAACATTCAGTACTTC
>TRBV20-1|NA|TRBJ2-1|NA|12
CSASPRGNEQFF
TGCAGTGCTAGCCCTAGGGGGAATGAGCAGTTCTTC
>TRBV28|many|TRBJ2-1|NA|15
CASSYARSSYNEQFF
TGTGCCAGCAGTTACGCTAGGAGCTCCTACAATGAGCAGTTCTTC
>TRBV5-6|few|TRBJ2-1|NA|15
CASSLALGGYNEQFF
TGTGCCAGCAGCTTGGCTCTGGGGGGCTACAATGAGCAGTTCTTC
>TRBV5-6|few|TRBJ2-5|TRBD1|13
CASSWTGLETQYF
TGTGCCAGCAGCTGGACAGGCTTGGAGACCCAGTACTTC
>TRBV2|many|TRBJ1-5|NA|13
CASSEDQVGPQHF
TGTGCCAGCAGTGAAGATCAGGTCGGGCCCCAGCATTTT
>TRBV5-1|few|TRBJ1-1|NA|12
CASSFLSGEAFF
TGCGCCAGCAGCTTTTTATCAGGGGAAGCTTTCTTT
>TRBV20-1|few|TRBJ2-4|TRBD2|17
CSGRRGTSGSPRDIQYF
TGCAGTGGGAGGAGGGGGACTAGCGGGAGCCCCAGGGACATTCAGTACTTC
>TRBV28|NA|TRBJ1-2|NA|19
CASSGSRGHDRRVGYGYTF
TGTGCCAGCAGTGGCTCCAGGGGCCACGACAGGCGGGTCGGCTATGGCTACACCTTC
>TRBV3-1|many|TRBJ1-5|NA|15
CASSQGVGFNQPQHF
TGTGCCAGCAGCCAAGGTGTAGGGTTCAATCAGCCCCAGCATTTT
>TRBV4-1|NA|TRBJ2-2|TRBD2|15
CASSQGGGPSGELFF
TGCGCCAGCAGCCAAGGGGGAGGGCCTAGCGGGGAGCTGTTTTTT
>TRBV7-2|once|TRBJ1-4|NA|16
CASSLGSGVANEKLFF
TGTGCCAGCAGCTTAGGTTCGGGGGTTGCTAATGAAAAACTGTTTTTT
>TRBV9|NA|TRBJ2-3|TRBD2|15
CASSWTSGYTDTQYF
TGTGCCAGCAGCTGGACTAGCGGATACACAGATACGCAGTATTTT
>TRBV5-6|NA|TRBJ2-7|TRBD2|13
CASSWGLAYEQYF
TGTGCCAGCAGCTGGGGACTAGCGTACGAGCAGTACTTC
>TRBV18|many|TRBJ1-1|NA|13
CASSASRNTEAFF
TGTGCCAGCTCCGCATCCCGAAACACTGAAGCTTTCTTT
>TRBV12-3/TRBV12-4|few|TRBJ2-7|TRBD2|13
CASSFGRVYEQYF
TGTGCCAGCAGTTTCGGGAGGGTCTACGAGCAGTACTTC
>TRBV4-2|NA|TRBJ2-7|TRBD2|19
CASSQDLGSGRVGHYEQYF
TGTGCCAGCAGCCAAGATCTAGGTAGCGGGAGGGTAGGGCACTACGAGCAGTACTTC
>TRBV7-2|few|TRBJ2-1|TRBD2|16
CASSPQAGVSYNEQFF
TGTGCCAGCAGCCCCCAAGCGGGAGTCTCCTACAATGAGCAGTTCTTC
>TRBV5-1|NA|TRBJ1-4|NA|14
CASSLAGRSEKLFF
TGCGCCAGCAGCTTGGCAGGTCGGAGTGAAAAACTGTTTTTT
>TRBV11-1|NA|TRBJ2-6|NA|16
CASSLGGPTGANVLTF
TGTGCCAGCAGCTTAGGGGGGCCCACTGGGGCCAACGTCCTGACTTTC
>TRBV11-2|many|TRBJ2-7|TRBD1|14
CASSPQRTGHEQYF
TGTGCCAGCAGCCCCCAGCGGACAGGGCACGAGCAGTACTTC
>TRBV28|many|TRBJ1-5|TRBD1|16
CASSLAGQGDNQPQHF
TGTGCCAGCAGTTTGGCGGGACAGGGTGACAATCAGCCCCAGCATTTT
>TRBV29-1|few|TRBJ1-1|NA|14
CSVEMGTGHGGAFF
TGCAGCGTTGAGATGGGAACGGGACACGGAGGAGCTTTCTTT
>TRBV11-2|NA|TRBJ1-4|NA|15
CASSLGGRRGEKLFF
TGTGCCAGCAGCTTAGGTGGGAGGCGCGGTGAAAAACTGTTTTTT
>TRBV11-1|few|TRBJ2-3|TRBD2|15
CASSPDVTSYDTQYF
TGTGCCAGCAGTCCGGACGTGACTAGCTACGATACGCAGTATTTT
>TRBV28|few|TRBJ1-6|NA|15
CASSLGLVGGSPLHF
TGTGCCAGCAGTTTAGGGTTGGTGGGCGGTTCACCCCTCCACTTT
>TRBV27|NA|TRBJ2-7|NA|15
CASSPPSGATHEQYF
TGTGCCAGCAGCCCCCCCTCGGGAGCGACTCACGAGCAGTACTTC
>TRBV19|NA|TRBJ1-3|NA|17
CASSHSSGPRSGNTIYF
TGTGCCAGTAGCCACTCCTCGGGCCCACGATCTGGAAACACCATATATTTT
>TRBV12-3/TRBV12-4|few|TRBJ1-1|TRBD1|15
CASSPTQTGGTEAFF
TGTGCCAGCAGTCCGACGCAAACAGGGGGCACTGAAGCTTTCTTT
>TRBV20-1|NA|TRBJ2-1|NA|10
CSALLNEQFF
TGCAGTGCTCTTCTAAATGAGCAGTTCTTC
>TRBV28|many|TRBJ1-2|NA|16
CASPEARSGSQYGYTF
TGTGCCAGCCCTGAGGCCCGGTCCGGTTCTCAGTATGGCTACACCTTC
>TRBV27|NA|TRBJ2-3|NA|15
CASSPTASRTDTQYF
TGTGCCAGCAGTCCAACGGCTTCCAGAACAGATACGCAGTATTTT
>TRBV2|NA|TRBJ2-7|TRBD1|14
CASRRDSASYEQYF
TGTGCCAGCAGACGGGACAGCGCCTCCTACGAGCAGTACTTC
>TRBV20-1|NA|TRBJ2-1|TRBD2|13
CSASSLAGVGQFF
TGCAGTGCTAGCAGCCTAGCGGGAGTTGGGCAGTTCTTC
>TRBV6-5|few|TRBJ2-6|NA|15
CASSYSGSGANVLTF
TGTGCCAGCAGTTACTCAGGCTCTGGGGCCAACGTCCTGACTTTC
>TRBV7-8|few|TRBJ2-7|TRBD2|16
CASSPMTSGYTYEQYF
TGTGCCAGCAGCCCAATGACTAGCGGATATACCTACGAGCAGTACTTC
>TRBV28|few|TRBJ1-5|NA|15
CASSFIARGNQPQHF
TGTGCCAGCAGTTTCATTGCGAGGGGCAATCAGCCCCAGCATTTT
>TRBV6-1|NA|TRBJ1-5|TRBD1|15
CASSSGTGGGKPQHF
TGTGCCAGCAGCTCCGGGACAGGGGGTGGTAAGCCCCAGCATTTT
>TRBV28|many|TRBJ2-5|NA|16
CASSFGSGGLQETQYF
TGTGCCAGCAGTTTTGGGTCTGGAGGGCTGCAAGAGACCCAGTACTTC
>TRBV7-8|NA|TRBJ2-6|NA|16
CASSLVFGTGANVLTF
TGTGCCAGCAGCTTAGTTTTTGGGACCGGGGCCAACGTCCTGACTTTC
>TRBV2|many|TRBJ1-5|NA|18
CASSGARDGASHNQPQHF
TGTGCCAGCAGTGGGGCCCGGGATGGCGCGTCGCACAATCAGCCCCAGCATTTT
>TRBV11-3|NA|TRBJ2-5|TRBD2|16
CASSRLAGDWQETQYF
TGTGCCAGCAGCCGACTAGCGGGAGATTGGCAAGAGACCCAGTACTTC
>TRBV7-9|NA|TRBJ1-5|TRBD1|14
CASSKQGTNQPQHF
TGTGCCAGCAGTAAACAGGGGACCAATCAGCCCCAGCATTTT
>TRBV29-1|NA|TRBJ1-2|TRBD1|13
CSVGGRGGESYTF
TGCAGCGTTGGGGGCAGGGGGGGAGAGAGCTACACCTTC
>TRBV30|NA|TRBJ1-2|NA|9
CAQPEGYTF
TGTGCCCAGCCGGAGGGCTACACCTTC
>TRBV2|many|TRBJ2-1|TRBD2|14
CASSLAGVGNEQFF
TGTGCCAGCAGTCTTGCGGGAGTGGGTAATGAGCAGTTCTTC